This T cell receptor (beta chain) was sequenced during a study of cytomegalovirus exposure and HLA in healthy donors. Notes on the study in general: Despite most TCR sequences being rare, some public TCRs occurred in many donors. Under in vitro conditions, three CMV-associated chains were confirmed as specific for CMV antigens. Researchers counted around 150 TCR beta chains as cytomegalovirus-associated.

V lost 0 bases and J lost 1, with 10 bases in between. The germline gives CDR1 SGDLS, CDR2 YYNGEE. This CDR3 region has 15 residues. Profiled with immunoSEQ multiplex PCR; TCRdb holds only in-frame clones, not every one. The data contain 120,000 to 150,000 clones, around nine tenths of them singletons. To note about this clone: The antigen is not known.

V and J are TRBV9 and TRBJ1-1; D gene unclear. This sequence originates from a woman under 30 in good health and CMV-seropositive. Sequenced: PBMCs. As DNA, the CDR3 is TGTGCCAGCAGCGTAGACTCCGGCGGGAACACTGAAGCTTTCTTT. Translating it yields CASSVDSGGNTEAFF.